This T cell receptor (beta chain) was observed in a study of glioma-infiltrating T cells. Amplification of TCR alpha and beta CDR3 regions from RNA used iRepertoire nested multiplex PCR. TCRdb re-derived calls from the multiplex PCR reads in MiXCR, one entry per CDR3 protein. Found here are 150,000 to 200,000 distinct CDR3 sequences, around 32% of them singletons; the top ten hold roughly 21%. Many counts were recorded for this clonotype. Material for sequencing was glioma tissue, nonneoplastic brain tissue, or PBMCs (not recorded which). This TCR was recovered from a human donor with low-grade glioma or glioblastoma, undergoing nonglioma brain surgery, or in good health (not recorded which).

The CDR3 region is CASSVPSYEQYF. CDR3 nucleotide sequence: TGTGCCAGCAGCGTCCCCTCCTACGAGCAGTACTTC. This chain joins TRBV7-2 and TRBJ2-7; D not resolved. Germline lookup yields CDR1 SGHTA and CDR2 FQGNSA. The CDR3 consists of 12 residues. The V and J ends lost 5 bases and 0 bases respectively, with 5 bases between them.